This passage covers 30 T cell receptor beta chains from one sample sequenced in a study of identical twins. MiXCR, applied by TCRdb to the 5' RACE reads, yields one record per CDR3 protein. The data hold 270,000 or so distinct CDR3 sequences, with about 8.3% observed a single time. These data also formed part of another study, on yellow fever vaccine responses in identical twins.

Material for sequencing was CD8+ T cells sorted from blood. The receptors were sampled from a woman aged 18-29 years in good health.

This clonotype was seen a few times. The chain links TRBV3-1 to TRBJ2-1, with a possible D match to TRBD2 (6 bases). The CDR3 totals 16 residues. The V end was cut by 4 bases, the J end by 6 bases, with 19 bases between. CDR1 is LGHDT and CDR2 is YNNKEL in the germline V gene (reference sequence). In DNA, the CDR3 is TGTGCCAGCAGCCCCCTGCAACAGGAGGGGACCAATGAGCAGTTCTTC. Protein: CASSPLQQEGTNEQFF.

This clonotype was recorded many times. The chain links TRBV29-1 to TRBJ2-7, with D hard to call. From germline, CDR1 is SQVTM and CDR2 ANQGSEA. The CDR3 is 11 residues long. Trimming cost V 4 bases and J 4 bases, with 8 bases left between them. Written as DNA, the CDR3 is TGCAGCGTTGTATGGGGATACGAGCAGTACTTC. Amino acids: CSVVWGYEQYF.

This clonotype was counted many times. The chain carries TRBV29-1 and TRBJ2-7; D might be TRBD1 (6 bases). Per the germline V gene, CDR1 is SQVTM and CDR2 is ANQGSEA. V was pared by 4 bases and J by 0 bases, with 10 bases between. The CDR3 runs to 13 residues. CDR3 protein: CSVVPDSSYEQYF. CDR3 nucleotide sequence: TGCAGCGTTGTTCCGGACAGCTCCTACGAGCAGTACTTC.

This clonotype showed up just once. A single base separates this from a much larger clone, so it may be a read error. As the CDR3 is not closed by the conserved phenylalanine or tryptophan, this likely results from a read error. The chain is built from TRBV6-5 and TRBJ2-3; D is unresolved. Germline-derived CDR1 and CDR2 are MNHEY and SVGAGI. The CDR3 runs to 17 residues. Trimming cost V 0 bases and J 2 bases, with 15 bases left between them. CDR3 residues: CASSYSLEVAVTDTQYY. CDR3 nucleotide sequence: TGTGCCAGCAGTTACTCACTTGAAGTAGCCGTCACAGATACGCAGTATTAT.

J is TRBJ1-3 and V is TRBV6-1, with a possible D match to TRBD1 (6 bases). CDR1 and CDR2 from the germline V gene are MNHNS and SASEGT. The CDR3 has 15 amino acids. The V gene lost 6 bases and the J gene lost 2 bases, with 14 bases spanning the gap. The DNA for the CDR3 is TGTGCCAGCAGCCCCGACACAGGGCCTGGAAACACCATATATTTT. It translates to CASSPDTGPGNTIYF.

This clonotype was seen more than once but under ten times. V gene TRBV6-1 combines with J gene TRBJ2-7; 9 bases match TRBD2. Germline values: CDR1 MNHNS, CDR2 SASEGT. Trimming cost V 6 bases and J 0 bases; bases outside gene matches: 9. The CDR3 runs 16 residues. CDR3: CASSKALAGSSYEQYF. Written as DNA, the CDR3 is TGTGCCAGCAGCAAAGCTCTAGCGGGAAGCTCCTACGAGCAGTACTTC.

This clonotype was counted at least ten times. The V call is TRBV10-1, the J call TRBJ2-7; no firm D call. The CDR3 loop spans 16 amino acids. V was clipped by 0 bases and J by 0 bases, with 12 bases between them. CDR1 WNHNN and CDR2 SYGVQD come from the germline V gene (reference sequence). Here the CDR3 reads CASSESTAVSSYEQYF. The CDR3 DNA sequence: TGCGCCAGCAGTGAGTCAACGGCGGTGAGCTCCTACGAGCAGTACTTC.

The rearrangement uses TRBV27 and TRBJ2-7, with TRBD2 matching over 7 bases. The CDR3 loop spans 13 amino acids. Germline V gene data show CDR1 as MNHEY and CDR2 as SMNVEV (reference sequence). The J segment lost 5 bases and the V segment lost 3 bases, leaving 4 bases of the junction unmatched. CDR3 DNA: TGTGCCAGCAGTTTGACTAGCTTTCACGAGCAGTACTTC. It translates to CASSLTSFHEQYF.

The table lists this clonotype with many counts. This chain links TRBV12-3 or TRBV12-4 with TRBJ1-2; a weak D match, TRBD1 (6 bases). CDR3 length equals 12 residues. Trimming removed 1 base from V and 10 bases from J, with 10 bases in between. The CDR3 protein is CASSLDQGNYTF. The CDR3, as DNA: TGTGCCAGCAGTTTAGATCAGGGGAACTACACCTTC.

This clonotype showed up many times. J is TRBJ2-7 and V is TRBV7-9, with no clear D. Germline CDR1 SEHNR, CDR2 FQNEAQ (reference sequence). V was shortened by 5 bases and J by 4 bases, with 12 bases between the two germline ends. The CDR3 length is 13 residues. The DNA for the CDR3 is TGTGCCAGCAGCCCTCCCCTCGGTTACGAGCAGTACTTC. Translated, it gives CASSPPLGYEQYF.

On this clonotype: Being one base from a much bigger clone, this may be a read error. The V call is TRBV5-6, the J call TRBJ2-5; 7 positions agree with TRBD1. CDR3 length: 14 residues. Germline V gene lookup returns CDR1 SGHDT and CDR2 YYEEEE. Unmatched junction bases numbered 4, after V lost 4 bases and J lost 1 base. The CDR3 spells CASSRDSTQETQYF. CDR3 coding DNA: TGTGCCAGCAGCAGGGACAGCACCCAAGAGACCCAGTACTTC.

This clonotype turned up a few times. The rearrangement joins TRBV29-1 to TRBJ1-2; D remains ambiguous. Germline assignment: CDR1 SQVTM and CDR2 ANQGSEA. V gave up 5 bases and J gave up 1 base, with 17 bases separating them. The CDR3 consists of 15 residues. For the CDR3, the DNA is TGCAGCGTTCTCGGAACAGAAGGTAATAACTATGGCTACACCTTC. Translated, it gives CSVLGTEGNNYGYTF.

This clonotype turned up a few times. The gene calls are TRBV15 and TRBJ2-1, with 10 bases matching TRBD2. Germline V gene lookup returns CDR1 LNHNV and CDR2 YYDKDF (reference sequence). The length of the CDR3 is 17 residues. The trim removed 4 bases at V and 0 bases at J, leaving 6 bases unmatched. For the CDR3, the DNA is TGTGCCACCAGCACGGAAATAGCGGGAGGCTCCTACAATGAGCAGTTCTTC. Protein product: CATSTEIAGGSYNEQFF. The complete variable domain, with remaining parts taken from reference TRBV15 and TRBJ2-1, reads DAMVIQNPRYQVTQFGKPVTLSCSQTLNHNVMYWYQQKSSQAPKLLFHYYDKDFNNEADTPDNFQSRRPNTSFCFLDIRSPGLGDTAMYLCATSTEIAGGSYNEQFFGPGTRLTVL.

This clonotype was seen more than once but under ten times. The J gene is TRBJ2-1, the V gene TRBV30, with TRBD2 matching 10 bases. This CDR3 comprises 14 residues. J lost 9 bases, V lost 0 bases, and 5 bases had no gene match. CDR1 and CDR2 (germline): GTSNPN, SVGIG (reference sequence). CDR3 amino acids: CAWSVPSGSGEQFF. The CDR3 DNA reads TGTGCCTGGAGTGTACCTAGCGGGAGCGGTGAGCAGTTCTTC.

This clonotype came up a few times. The V and J genes are TRBV15 and TRBJ2-7, with D perhaps matching TRBD1 (6 bases). From germline, CDR1 is LNHNV and CDR2 YYDKDF (reference sequence). V lost 0 bases, J lost 1 base, and 13 bases lay in between. This CDR3 comprises 16 residues. The CDR3 sequence: CATSRDWGRGSYEQYF. In DNA form, the CDR3 reads TGTGCCACCAGCAGAGATTGGGGCAGGGGATCCTACGAGCAGTACTTC.

For the CDR3, the DNA is TGTGCCAGCAGCTTAGGATCAATCGAGCAGTACTTC. It specifies CASSLGSIEQYF. The chain carries TRBV11-2 and TRBJ2-7; no definite D call. The V end was cut by 1 base, the J end by 6 bases, with 7 bases between. Germline V gene data show CDR1 as SGHAT and CDR2 as FQNNGV. The CDR3 extends over 12 amino acids. The variable domain in full, completed from reference TRBV11-2 and TRBJ2-7, reads EAGVAQSPRYKIIEKRQSVAFWCNPISGHATLYWYQQILGQGPKLLIQFQNNGVVDDSQLPKDRFSAERLKGVDSTLKIQPAKLEDSAVYLCASSLGSIEQYFGPGTRLTVT.

There are a few counts of this clonotype. This rearrangement joins TRBV7-9 to TRBJ2-5; 7 bases map to TRBD1. CDR1 is SEHNR, CDR2 FQNEAQ, per germline (reference sequence). The CDR3 is 16 amino acids. J was trimmed by 1 base and V by 2 bases; bases with no gene match: 7. The CDR3 DNA reads as TGTGCCAGCAGCTTAAGGCCAAGGACAGGCCAAGAGACCCAGTACTTC. It codes for CASSLRPRTGQETQYF.

This clonotype was found many times. J is TRBJ2-3 and V is TRBV24-1, with 7 bases lining up with TRBD2. J was trimmed by 2 bases and V by 3 bases; bases with no gene match: 10. The CDR3 length is 17 residues. Germline CDR1 reads KGHDR; CDR2 reads SFDVKD. The CDR3 DNA sequence: TGTGCCACCAGTGATGACCCGACTAGCTGGTCCACAGATACGCAGTATTTT. Amino acid sequence: CATSDDPTSWSTDTQYF.

This clonotype was found a few times. The chain combines TRBV20-1 with TRBJ2-7; 9 bases match TRBD2. From germline, CDR1 is DFQATT and CDR2 SNEGSKA (reference sequence). The CDR3 has 15 residues. The V segment lost 4 bases and the J segment 2 bases; nucleotides outside the gene matches: 9. For the CDR3, the DNA is TGCAGTGCTATCCATAGCGGGAGTCGCGCCTACGAGCAGTACTTC. Translated, it gives CSAIHSGSRAYEQYF.

In its sample, this clonotype was seen many times. The J gene is TRBJ2-7, the V gene TRBV4-2; 9 nucleotides agree with TRBD1. CDR3 length: 15 amino acids. Germline loops: CDR1 LGHNA, CDR2 YNFKEQ. Trimming took 4 bases from V and 0 from J; bases not matched to a gene: 4. The CDR3 protein is CASSLPGQGSYEQYF. The DNA of the CDR3 is TGTGCCAGCAGCCTGCCGGGACAGGGCTCCTACGAGCAGTACTTC.

This clonotype was picked up a small number of times. The chain has TRBV29-1 and TRBJ2-1; TRBD2 matches at 12 bases. The CDR3 extends over 14 amino acids. J lost 3 bases, V lost 6 bases, and 3 bases had no gene match. CDR1 is SQVTM, CDR2 ANQGSEA, per germline. The CDR3 protein is CSVASGRDYNEQFF. As DNA, the CDR3 is TGCAGCGTCGCTAGCGGGAGGGACTACAATGAGCAGTTCTTC.

This clonotype was counted between two and nine times. The V gene is TRBV28, the J gene TRBJ2-2; 7 bases are shared with TRBD2. The trim removed 5 bases at V and 4 bases at J, leaving 19 bases unmatched. From germline, CDR1 is MDHEN and CDR2 SYDVKM. This CDR3 is built from 19 residues. CDR3 protein: CASSPPTFAGEGFTGELFF. The CDR3 region has the DNA TGTGCCAGCAGTCCGCCCACCTTTGCGGGGGAGGGTTTCACCGGGGAGCTGTTTTTT.

V usage is TRBV3-1 and J usage is TRBJ2-7; no firm D call. In germline, CDR1 is LGHDT, CDR2 YNNKEL (reference sequence). V gave up 3 bases and J gave up 2 bases, with 8 bases separating them. This CDR3 spans 13 amino acids. The CDR3 DNA is TGTGCCAGCAGCCATGGGATTGCCTACGAGCAGTACTTC. Encoded protein: CASSHGIAYEQYF.

This clonotype was found a few times. This sequence joins TRBV2 and TRBJ2-3; tentative D call: TRBD2 (6 bases). V lost 11 bases, J lost 0 bases, and 18 bases lay in between. The CDR3 covers 15 residues. Per germline, CDR1 SNHLY and CDR2 FYNNEI. The CDR3 DNA follows: TGTGCCCCCATGGGAGCGGGCCTCAGCACAGATACGCAGTATTTT. Translating it yields CAPMGAGLSTDTQYF.

The sample holds many counts of this clonotype. This rearrangement joins TRBV15 to TRBJ2-7, with D hard to call. This CDR3 comprises 13 residues. V lost 1 base and J lost 7, with 11 bases in between. CDR1 is LNHNV and CDR2 is YYDKDF in the germline V gene (reference sequence). CDR3 in amino acids: CATSRVPGKEQYF. In nucleotides, the CDR3 is TGTGCCACCAGCAGAGTCCCTGGGAAGGAGCAGTACTTC.

This clonotype was seen ten or more times. V usage is TRBV6-4 and J usage is TRBJ2-3, with TRBD2 as a possible D gene (5 bases). This CDR3 spans 14 amino acids. Germline V gene lookup returns CDR1 MRHNA and CDR2 SNTAGT. Deletions cut 4 bases from V and 3 bases from J, with 11 bases between. This CDR3 is CASSVVGDTDTQYF. CDR3 coding DNA: TGTGCCAGCAGTGTTGTGGGAGATACAGATACGCAGTATTTT.

There are a few counts of this clonotype. V usage is TRBV9 and J usage is TRBJ2-3; 8 nucleotides agree with TRBD1. The germline V gene has CDR1 SGDLS and CDR2 YYNGEE. The CDR3 runs 16 residues. J lost 0 bases, V lost 3 bases, and 6 bases had no gene match. The CDR3 DNA follows: TGTGCCAGCAGCGCCCGACAGGGGACTAGCACAGATACGCAGTATTTT. This gives the protein CASSARQGTSTDTQYF.

This clonotype occurred a few times. One junction end does not reproduce the germline sequence, and a read error may be involved. The chain employs TRBV13 and TRBJ2-1; possible D gene TRBD1, 6 bases. This CDR3 comprises 14 residues. Germline V gene lookup returns CDR1 PRHDT and CDR2 FYEKMQ (reference sequence). For the CDR3, the DNA is TGTGCCAGCACCTTAAGAGGGGGCTACAATGAGCAGTTCTTC. This translates into CASTLRGGYNEQFF.

V usage is TRBV7-6 and J usage is TRBJ2-2; D unclear. The CDR3 is made up of 12 amino acids. Germline assignment: CDR1 SGHVS and CDR2 FNYEAQ. V was shortened by 2 bases and J by 6 bases, with 4 bases between the two germline ends. In DNA, the CDR3 is TGTGCCAGCAGCTTAAGGGCCGGGGAGCTGTTTTTT. Protein: CASSLRAGELFF.

Many counts were recorded for this clonotype. The chain combines TRBV27 with TRBJ2-3; tentative D call: TRBD2 (6 bases). Trimming took 3 bases from V and 0 from J, leaving 10 bases between them. The CDR3 has 15 residues. The germline CDR1 and CDR2 sequences are MNHEY and SMNVEV (reference sequence). The CDR3 is CASSLRGTSTDTQYF. The CDR3 DNA follows: TGTGCCAGCAGTTTGCGAGGGACTAGCACAGATACGCAGTATTTT.